The entry below gives a single T cell receptor beta chain sequence along with its context. The germline V gene has CDR1 MDHEN and CDR2 SYDVKM. The CDR3 covers 17 residues. The junction had 12 bases not matched to a gene; V was cut back by 6 bases and J by 0 bases. This specimen comes from a study of blood T cell repertoires in COVID-19. Looking at the study overall: Italy, Spain and the United States were the sources of the convalescent and acute COVID-19 samples. In each case, the material was cDNA or gDNA derived from T cells, B-cell-depleted T cells, or PBMCs.

Clones were sequenced by immunoSEQ multiplex PCR, and TCRdb holds only the in-frame ones, with some missing. The sample holds roughly 40,000 clones; approximately 85% are singletons and the top ten take roughly 13%. The sample consisted of peripheral blood. The gene calls are TRBV28 and TRBJ2-3, with 7 nucleotides matching TRBD2. This TCR came from a woman in her seventies in a cohort sampled during active COVID-19. CDR3 amino acids: CASRPLGEGPSTDTQYF. In DNA form, the CDR3 reads TGTGCCAGCAGGCCCCTGGGGGAGGGCCCTAGCACAGATACGCAGTATTTT. Supplemented by reference TRBV28 and TRBJ2-3, the full variable domain reads DVKVTQSSRYLVKRTGEKVFLECVQDMDHENMFWYRQDPGLGLRLIYFSYDVKMKEKGDIPEGYSVSREKKERFSLILESASTNQTSMYLCASRPLGEGPSTDTQYFGPGTRLTVL.